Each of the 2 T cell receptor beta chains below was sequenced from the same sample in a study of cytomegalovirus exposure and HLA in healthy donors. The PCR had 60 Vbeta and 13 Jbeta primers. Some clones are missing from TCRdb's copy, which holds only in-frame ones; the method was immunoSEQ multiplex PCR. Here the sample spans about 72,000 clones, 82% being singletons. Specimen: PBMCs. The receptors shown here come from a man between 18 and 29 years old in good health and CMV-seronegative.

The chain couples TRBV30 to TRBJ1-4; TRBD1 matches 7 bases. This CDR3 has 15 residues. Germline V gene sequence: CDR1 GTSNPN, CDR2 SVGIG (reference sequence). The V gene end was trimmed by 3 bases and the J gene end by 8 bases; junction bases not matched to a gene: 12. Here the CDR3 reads CAWSDGGGAGEKLFF. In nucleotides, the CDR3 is TGTGCCTGGAGCGACGGAGGGGGCGCAGGGGAAAAACTGTTTTTT.

CDR3 sequence (DNA): TGTGCCAGCAGTGAAGGTGGGGCAGGGCACCAGCCCCAGCATTTT. Residues: CASSEGGAGHQPQHF. The J gene is TRBJ1-5, the V gene TRBV2, with D possibly matching TRBD1 (5 bases). Germline values: CDR1 SNHLY, CDR2 FYNNEI. V was pared by 1 base and J by 7 bases, with 14 bases between. The CDR3 loop spans 15 amino acids.